This TCR beta chain was sequenced during a study of T cells in Graves' hyperthyroidism and ophthalmopathy. The overall study: Peripheral blood was acquired at first diagnosis, ahead of any therapy whatsoever.

Regarding the study as a whole: It was a median roughly six months before onset that the model predicted ophthalmopathy. Blood also carried most thyroid clonotypes expanded above 0.001. Stable hyperthyroidism was separated from ophthalmopathy by a model based on 13 V-J features.

Using RNA transcripts as the source, TCR beta CDR3 regions were amplified. A first-round RT-PCR of the TCR CDR3 used the HTBI primer set. TCRdb called the multiplex PCR reads again in MiXCR, with one record for every CDR3 protein. The repertoire holds some 360,000 distinct CDR3 sequences, with 18% as singletons. In the case of this clonotype: Its specificity is not known. One junction end does not reproduce the germline sequence, and a read error may be involved.

CDR1 SGHTA and CDR2 FQGTGA come from the germline V gene. The CDR3 sequence is 13 residues long. Specimen: blood. This sequence was found in a woman between 35 and 50 years old with Graves' ophthalmopathy. This chain connects TRBV7-3 to TRBJ2-7, with TRBD2 matching 9 bases. The DNA for the CDR3 is TGTGCCAGCAGCACGACTAGCGGTTACGAGCAGTCCTTC. It codes for CASSTTSGYEQSF.